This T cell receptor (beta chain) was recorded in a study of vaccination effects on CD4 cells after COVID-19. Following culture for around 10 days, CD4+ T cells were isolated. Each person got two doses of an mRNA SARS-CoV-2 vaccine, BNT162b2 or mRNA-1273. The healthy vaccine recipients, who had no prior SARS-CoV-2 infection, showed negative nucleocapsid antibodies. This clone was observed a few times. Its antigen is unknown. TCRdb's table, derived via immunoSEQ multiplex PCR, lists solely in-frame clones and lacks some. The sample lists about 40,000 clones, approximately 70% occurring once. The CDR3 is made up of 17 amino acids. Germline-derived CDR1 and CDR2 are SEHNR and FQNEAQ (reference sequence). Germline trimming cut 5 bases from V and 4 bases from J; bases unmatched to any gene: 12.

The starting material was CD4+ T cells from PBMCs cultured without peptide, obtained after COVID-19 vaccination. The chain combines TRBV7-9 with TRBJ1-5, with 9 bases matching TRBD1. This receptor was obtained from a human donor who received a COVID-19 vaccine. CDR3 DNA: TGTGCCAGCAGCAACACTAGACAGGGGGAAAGGAATCAGCCCCAGCATTTT. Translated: CASSNTRQGERNQPQHF.